What follows are 25 T cell receptor beta chains derived from one specimen sequenced in a study of CD8+ T cells in alopecia areata (dated by TCRdb to 2016 to 2018). The treatment or condition tag for this specimen amounts to: oral pan-JAK inhibitor, 5-10 mg twice daily. The library was obtained by the immunoSEQ multiplex PCR assay. RNA was extracted from all samples and reverse transcribed into cDNA as template for TCR sequencing. The immuneACCESS repertoire file appears here via TCRdb, limited to in-frame rearrangements. These files lack a portion of the clones; in checked studies, under half of the deficit traces to unresolved V genes, and the cause of the others is not known. The sample table records about 210,000 clones; approximately 67% of these occur just once. Of the sample, 0.95% to 1.5% falls within the top ten clones. Sequenced material: CD4+ T cells sorted from blood, taken at week 44, from a patient treated with tofacitinib. Source of these receptors: a human donor with alopecia areata.

In its sample, this clone was seen a few times. The rearrangement uses TRBV14 and TRBJ2-6; D unclear. V lost 0 bases and J lost 3, with 6 bases in between. CDR1 and CDR2 from the germline V gene are SGHDN and FVKESK. The CDR3 is 15 amino acids. CDR3 in amino acids: CASSQDLGGANVLTF. The CDR3 coding sequence is TGTGCCAGCAGCCAAGATCTCGGTGGGGCCAACGTCCTGACTTTC.

This clone was picked up a small number of times. The rearrangement links TRBV29-1 to TRBJ2-1, with D uncertain. The CDR3 extends over 13 amino acids. V was pared by 7 bases and J by 7 bases, with 17 bases between. CDR1 is SQVTM, CDR2 ANQGSEA, per germline. CDR3 in DNA: TGCAGCGGGTCGGTCACAAGGCCTAATGAGCAGTTCTTC. Translating it yields CSGSVTRPNEQFF.

Of note for this clone: The junction differs from germline at one of its ends, possibly a read error. The genes are TRBV4-3 and TRBJ2-5, with D possibly matching TRBD1 (5 bases). Germline CDR1 reads LGHNA; CDR2 reads YSLEER. The CDR3 has 14 amino acids. The CDR3 protein is CASSQGAGQGTQYF. DNA of the CDR3: TGCGCCAGCAGCCAAGGGGCAGGGCAAGGGACCCAGTACTTC.

The rearrangement joins TRBV28 to TRBJ2-5, with TRBD2 identical over 11 bases. This CDR3 contains 13 residues. The germline V gene encodes CDR1 MDHEN and CDR2 SYDVKM. The ends lost 6 bases at V and 9 bases at J; junction bases unmatched: 6. CDR3 region: CASRLAGESSQYF. DNA for the CDR3: TGTGCCAGCAGACTAGCGGGGGAGTCGTCCCAGTACTTC.

The genes are TRBV15 and TRBJ1-5; D uncertain. The ends were cut back, 0 bases at V and 6 bases at J, with 9 bases in the middle. CDR3 length: 14 amino acids. CDR1 LNHNV and CDR2 YYDKDF come from the germline V gene (reference sequence). The CDR3, as DNA: TGTGCCACCAGCAGAGACAGGAACGGTCAGCCCCAGCATTTT. This gives the protein CATSRDRNGQPQHF.

The chain has TRBV25-1 and TRBJ2-2, with 7 nucleotides matching TRBD2. Losses at the gene ends were 8 bases for V and 5 bases for J; bases not matched to a gene: 14. The CDR3 is 16 residues long. Germline lookup yields CDR1 MGHDK and CDR2 SYGVNS. The CDR3 here is CASRDHSRGGTGELFF. As DNA, the CDR3 is TGTGCCAGCCGAGACCACTCCCGGGGAGGGACCGGGGAGCTGTTTTTT.

As to this clone: This same CDR3 is encoded by further DNA sequences in the sample. The gene calls are TRBV30 and TRBJ2-5, with unresolved D. The germline V gene encodes CDR1 GTSNPN and CDR2 SVGIG (reference sequence). The V end was cut by 2 bases, the J end by 1 base, with 5 bases between. The CDR3 extends over 12 amino acids. As DNA, the CDR3 is TGTGCCTGGAGTTCGGGCCAAGAGACCCAGTACTTC. This sequence encodes CAWSSGQETQYF. Using reference TRBV30 and TRBJ2-5 for the parts outside the CDR3, the full variable domain is SQTIHQWPATLVQPVGSPLSLECTVEGTSNPNLYWYRQAAGRGLQLLFYSVGIGQISSEVPQNLSASRPQDRQFILSSKKLLLSDSGFYLCAWSSGQETQYFGPGTRLLVL.

There are a few counts of this clone. The V and J genes are TRBV7-9 and TRBJ1-1; no clear D. Deletions cut 1 base from V and 1 base from J, with 16 bases between. In germline, CDR1 is SEHNR, CDR2 FQNEAQ (reference sequence). The CDR3 contains 17 residues. For the CDR3, the DNA is TGTGCCAGCAGCTTAGTAATCGGTCTCGGGCGGAACACTGAAGCTTTCTTT. It is translated as CASSLVIGLGRNTEAFF.

This sequence joins TRBV7-2 and TRBJ2-3; 16 positions match TRBD2. CDR1 and CDR2 (germline): SGHTA, FQGNSA. V lost 4 bases to trimming and J lost 3 bases; unmatched junction nucleotides: 4. CDR3 length equals 17 residues. The CDR3 nucleotides read TGTGCCAGCAGCTGGGGACTAGCGGGGGGGCGGACAGATACGCAGTATTTT. Amino acids: CASSWGLAGGRTDTQYF.

This clone was found a few times. This chain uses TRBV7-2 with TRBJ2-7; D not certain. Looked up from germline, CDR1 is SGHTA and CDR2 is FQGNSA. V lost 5 bases, J lost 1 base, and 15 bases lay in between. The CDR3 length is 15 residues. The CDR3 DNA sequence: TGTGCCAGCAGCATTTCCCCGACTGATTCCTACGAGCAGTACTTC. This encodes CASSISPTDSYEQYF.

The J gene is TRBJ2-7, the V gene TRBV11-2; D is uncertain. Germline V gene sequence: CDR1 SGHAT, CDR2 FQNNGV. V shed 3 bases and J shed 2 bases, with 14 bases lying between them. The CDR3 has 15 residues. The CDR3: CASSFPLKGTYEQYF. As DNA, the CDR3 is TGTGCCAGCAGCTTTCCCCTGAAGGGCACCTACGAGCAGTACTTC.

The V and J genes are TRBV7-2 and TRBJ1-1, with 11 bases lining up with TRBD1. The CDR3 length is 14 residues. Germline trimming cut 6 bases from V and 7 bases from J; bases unmatched to any gene: 7. Germline-derived CDR1 and CDR2 are SGHTA and FQGNSA. DNA of the CDR3: TGTGCCAGCAGACCCGGGACAGGGGGGGGTGAAGCTTTCTTT. Residues: CASRPGTGGGEAFF. The complete variable domain, with remaining parts taken from reference TRBV7-2 and TRBJ1-1, reads GAGVSQSPSNKVTEKGKDVELRCDPISGHTALYWYRQSLGQGLEFLIYFQGNSAPDKSGLPSDRFSAERTGGSVSTLTIQRTQQEDSAVYLCASRPGTGGGEAFFGQGTRLTVV.

This sequence joins TRBV4-3 and TRBJ1-4; possibly TRBD1 for D (5 bases). CDR1 and CDR2 (germline): LGHNA, YSLEER. Trimming took 4 bases from V and 7 from J, leaving 22 bases between them. This CDR3 has 17 amino acids. CDR3 coding DNA: TGCGCCAGCAGCCGCGCTCAAAGCCGGACTGGGGCTGAAAAACTGTTTTTT. Its protein is CASSRAQSRTGAEKLFF.

The chain links TRBV30 to TRBJ1-6; weak D call: TRBD1 (6 bases). V lost 6 bases to trimming and J lost 9 bases, with 15 bases between them. The CDR3 totals 13 residues. Germline V gene data show CDR1 as GTSNPN and CDR2 as SVGIG (reference sequence). CDR3 loop: CACREGVFSPLHF. The CDR3 DNA is TGTGCCTGCCGGGAGGGGGTCTTTTCACCCCTCCACTTT.

This chain uses TRBV14 with TRBJ1-2; no clear D gene. The CDR3 covers 11 residues. Germline values: CDR1 SGHDN, CDR2 FVKESK. The V end lost 0 bases, the J end lost 13 bases, and 9 bases lay between the germline ends. The CDR3 DNA reads as TGTGCCAGCAGCCAAGATCAAAGGACCACCTTC. The encoded protein is CASSQDQRTTF.

This sequence joins TRBV19 and TRBJ2-3; a possible D gene is TRBD2 (5 bases). CDR1 LNHDA and CDR2 SQIVND come from the germline V gene (reference sequence). V lost 7 bases to trimming and J lost 5 bases, with 13 bases between them. The CDR3 consists of 13 residues. This CDR3 is CASMDWMGDTQYF. The CDR3 coding sequence is TGTGCCAGTATGGACTGGATGGGAGATACGCAGTATTTT.

The V and J genes are TRBV29-1 and TRBJ2-2, with 8 bases lining up with TRBD1. The CDR3 has 14 residues. Germline trimming cut 6 bases from V and 7 bases from J; bases unmatched to any gene: 10. The germline V gene encodes CDR1 SQVTM and CDR2 ANQGSEA. The CDR3 reads CSVLQDRAGGELFF. CDR3 in DNA: TGCAGCGTGTTACAGGACAGGGCGGGCGGGGAGCTGTTTTTT.

The V gene is TRBV30, the J gene TRBJ1-2, with 9 positions matching TRBD1. This CDR3 spans 14 amino acids. The junction had 4 bases not matched to a gene; V was cut back by 3 bases and J by 2 bases. CDR1 GTSNPN and CDR2 SVGIG come from the germline V gene (reference sequence). In DNA form, the CDR3 reads TGTGCCTGGAGCACTGGACAGGGGAACTATGGCTACACCTTC. Its translation is CAWSTGQGNYGYTF.

The chain is built from TRBV30 and TRBJ2-5; 9 bases line up with TRBD1. Unmatched junction bases numbered 7, after V lost 0 bases and J lost 5 bases. CDR1 is GTSNPN and CDR2 is SVGIG in the germline V gene (reference sequence). The CDR3 has 15 amino acids. The CDR3 region has the DNA TGTGCCTGGAGTGTAATGGGGACAGGGTACGAGACCCAGTACTTC. It specifies CAWSVMGTGYETQYF.

The CDR3 sequence: CASSTSLGQTYEQYF. The DNA of the CDR3 is TGTGCCAGTAGTACCTCCCTGGGACAGACCTACGAGCAGTACTTC. The rearrangement links TRBV19 to TRBJ2-7; 7 bases map to TRBD1. Germline V gene lookup returns CDR1 LNHDA and CDR2 SQIVND (reference sequence). V lost 4 bases and J lost 2; bases outside the gene matches: 8. This CDR3 has 15 residues.

This chain connects TRBV29-1 to TRBJ2-2, with TRBD2 matching 7 bases. The CDR3 spans 14 residues. The V gene's germline CDR1 is SQVTM and CDR2 ANQGSEA. With V trimmed by 7 bases and J by 0 bases, 5 bases remained unmatched. This CDR3 is CSGAGAANTGELFF. The CDR3 coding sequence is TGCAGCGGGGCGGGAGCCGCGAACACCGGGGAGCTGTTTTTT.

The chain uses TRBV9 and TRBJ1-6; 9 bases line up with TRBD1. Germline CDR1 SGDLS, CDR2 YYNGEE. There are 14 residues in the CDR3. V dropped 4 bases and J dropped 10; count of bases not matched to a gene: 6. CDR3 in amino acids: CASSHRDRDSPLHF. The DNA of the CDR3 is TGTGCCAGCAGCCACCGGGACAGGGACTCACCCCTCCACTTT.

The chain joins TRBV6-4 to TRBJ1-5; D perhaps matches TRBD1 (6 bases). Trimming pared 6 bases from V and 4 bases from J, leaving 19 bases between. The CDR3 loop spans 16 amino acids. The V gene's germline CDR1 is MRHNA and CDR2 SNTAGT. In nucleotides, the CDR3 is TGTGCCAGCAGCCCTAGGAGGGGGGGCTATAATCAGCCCCAGCATTTT. Amino acid sequence: CASSPRRGGYNQPQHF.

The genes are TRBV5-1 and TRBJ2-2; D call uncertain. V was cut by 2 bases and J by 5 bases, with 4 bases left in between. In germline, CDR1 is SGHRS, CDR2 YFSETQ. CDR3 length: 12 residues. In nucleotides, the CDR3 is TGCGCCAGCAGCTTCCAGACCGGGGAGCTGTTTTTT. This encodes CASSFQTGELFF.

The chain recombines TRBV6-1 with TRBJ1-5, with D perhaps matching TRBD1 (5 bases). Germline values: CDR1 MNHNS, CDR2 SASEGT. V lost 0 bases, J lost 6 bases, and 18 bases lay in between. This CDR3 has 17 amino acids. This CDR3 reads CASSEAGPSKRGQPQHF. In nucleotides, the CDR3 is TGTGCCAGCAGTGAAGCGGGGCCGTCTAAGAGGGGTCAGCCCCAGCATTTT.